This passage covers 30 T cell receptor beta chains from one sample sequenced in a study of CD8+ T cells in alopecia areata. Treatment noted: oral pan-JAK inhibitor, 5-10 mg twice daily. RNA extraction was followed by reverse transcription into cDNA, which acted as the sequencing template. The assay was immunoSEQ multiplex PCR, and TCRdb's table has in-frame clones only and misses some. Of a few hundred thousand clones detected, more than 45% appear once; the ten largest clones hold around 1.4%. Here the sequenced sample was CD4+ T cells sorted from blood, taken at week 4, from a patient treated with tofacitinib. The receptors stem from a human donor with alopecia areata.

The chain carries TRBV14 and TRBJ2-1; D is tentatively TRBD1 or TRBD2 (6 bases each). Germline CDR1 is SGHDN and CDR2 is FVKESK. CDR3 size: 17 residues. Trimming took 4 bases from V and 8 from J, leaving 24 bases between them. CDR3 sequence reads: CASSPRGSGASGDEQFF. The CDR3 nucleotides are TGTGCCAGCAGCCCCAGAGGGTCGGGGGCCTCAGGCGATGAGCAGTTCTTC.

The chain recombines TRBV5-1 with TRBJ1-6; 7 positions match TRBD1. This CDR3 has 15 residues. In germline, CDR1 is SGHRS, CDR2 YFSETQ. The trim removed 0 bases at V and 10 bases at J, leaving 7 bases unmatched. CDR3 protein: CASSLETGIQSPLHF. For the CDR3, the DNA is TGCGCCAGCAGCTTGGAGACAGGGATACAATCACCCCTCCACTTT.

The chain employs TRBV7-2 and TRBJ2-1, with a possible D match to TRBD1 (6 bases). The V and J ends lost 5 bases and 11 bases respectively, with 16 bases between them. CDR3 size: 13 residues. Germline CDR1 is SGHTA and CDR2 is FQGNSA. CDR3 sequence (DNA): TGTGCCAGCAGCCCCCACAGGGATGGACAGCAGTTCTTC. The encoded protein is CASSPHRDGQQFF.

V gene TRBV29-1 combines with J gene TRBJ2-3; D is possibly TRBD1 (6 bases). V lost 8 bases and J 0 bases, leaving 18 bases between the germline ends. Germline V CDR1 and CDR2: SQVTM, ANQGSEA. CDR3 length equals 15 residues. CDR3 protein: CSHPGGAASTDTQYF. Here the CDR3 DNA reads TGCAGCCACCCTGGGGGCGCAGCTAGCACAGATACGCAGTATTTT.

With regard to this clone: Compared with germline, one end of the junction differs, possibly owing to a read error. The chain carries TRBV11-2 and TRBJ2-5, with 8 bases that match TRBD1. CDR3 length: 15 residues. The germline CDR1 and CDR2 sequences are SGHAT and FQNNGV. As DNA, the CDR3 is TGCGCCAGCAGCCAAGGCCCTAGACAGGGGGAGACCCAGTACTTC. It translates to CASSQGPRQGETQYF.

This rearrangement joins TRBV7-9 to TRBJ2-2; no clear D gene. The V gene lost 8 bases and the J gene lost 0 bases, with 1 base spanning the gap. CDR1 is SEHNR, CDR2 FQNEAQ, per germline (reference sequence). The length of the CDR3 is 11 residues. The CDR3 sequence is CASANTGELFF. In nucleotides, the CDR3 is TGTGCCAGCGCGAACACCGGGGAGCTGTTTTTT.

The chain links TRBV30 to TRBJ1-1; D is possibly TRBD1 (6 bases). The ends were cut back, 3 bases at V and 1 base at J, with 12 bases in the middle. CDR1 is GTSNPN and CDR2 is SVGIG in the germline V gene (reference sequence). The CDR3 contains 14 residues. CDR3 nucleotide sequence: TGTGCCTGGAGGCGGGACATCTCGAACACTGAAGCTTTCTTT. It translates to CAWRRDISNTEAFF.

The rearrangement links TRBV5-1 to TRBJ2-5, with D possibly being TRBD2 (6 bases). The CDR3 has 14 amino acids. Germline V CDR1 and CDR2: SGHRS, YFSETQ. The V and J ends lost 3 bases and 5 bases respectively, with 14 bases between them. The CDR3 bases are TGCGCCAGCAGCTCCCGGGACTCGGAGGAGACCCAGTACTTC. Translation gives CASSSRDSEETQYF.

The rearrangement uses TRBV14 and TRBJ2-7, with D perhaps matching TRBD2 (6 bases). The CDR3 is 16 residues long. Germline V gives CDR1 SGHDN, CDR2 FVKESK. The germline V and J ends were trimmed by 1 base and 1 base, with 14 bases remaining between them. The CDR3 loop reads CASSQAHTGTSYEQYF. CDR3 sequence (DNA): TGTGCCAGCAGCCAAGCCCATACCGGGACTTCCTACGAGCAGTACTTC.

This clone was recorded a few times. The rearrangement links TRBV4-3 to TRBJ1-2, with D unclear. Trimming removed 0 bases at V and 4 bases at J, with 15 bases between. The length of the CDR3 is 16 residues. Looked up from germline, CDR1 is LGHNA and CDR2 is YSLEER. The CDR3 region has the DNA TGCGCCAGCAGCCAAGATGGTGTTAGGATCCGCTATGGCTACACCTTC. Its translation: CASSQDGVRIRYGYTF.

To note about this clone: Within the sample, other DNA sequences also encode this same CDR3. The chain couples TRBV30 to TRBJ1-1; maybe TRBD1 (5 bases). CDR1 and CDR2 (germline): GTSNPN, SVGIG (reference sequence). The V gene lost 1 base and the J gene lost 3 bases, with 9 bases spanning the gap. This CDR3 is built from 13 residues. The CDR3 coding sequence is TGTGCCTGGAGTGGTCAAGGGGACACTGAAGCTTTCTTT. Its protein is CAWSGQGDTEAFF.

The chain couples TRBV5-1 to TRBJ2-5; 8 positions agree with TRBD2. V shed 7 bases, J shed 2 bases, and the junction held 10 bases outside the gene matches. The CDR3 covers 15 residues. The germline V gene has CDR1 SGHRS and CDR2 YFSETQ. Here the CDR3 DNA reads TGCGCCAGCCTTGTCGGGAGCGGGGGTCAAGAGACCCAGTACTTC. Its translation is CASLVGSGGQETQYF.

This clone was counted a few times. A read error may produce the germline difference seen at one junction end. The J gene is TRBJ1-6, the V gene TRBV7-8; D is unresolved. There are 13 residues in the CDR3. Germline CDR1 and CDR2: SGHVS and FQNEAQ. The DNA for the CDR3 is TGTGCCAGCAGCTTAGGTTATAGTTCACCCCTCCACTTT. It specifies CASSLGYSSPLHF.

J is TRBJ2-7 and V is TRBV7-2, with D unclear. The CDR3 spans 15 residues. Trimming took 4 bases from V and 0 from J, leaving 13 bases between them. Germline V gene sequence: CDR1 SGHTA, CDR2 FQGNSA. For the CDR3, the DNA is TGTGCCAGCAGCTCCCGACTGGTTGGCTCCTACGAGCAGTACTTC. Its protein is CASSSRLVGSYEQYF.

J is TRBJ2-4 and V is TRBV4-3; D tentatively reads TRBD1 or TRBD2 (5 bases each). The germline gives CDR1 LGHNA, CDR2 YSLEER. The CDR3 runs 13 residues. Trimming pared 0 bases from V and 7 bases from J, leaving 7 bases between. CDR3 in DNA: TGCGCCAGCAGCCAAGATTGGGGGAACATTCAGTACTTC. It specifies CASSQDWGNIQYF.

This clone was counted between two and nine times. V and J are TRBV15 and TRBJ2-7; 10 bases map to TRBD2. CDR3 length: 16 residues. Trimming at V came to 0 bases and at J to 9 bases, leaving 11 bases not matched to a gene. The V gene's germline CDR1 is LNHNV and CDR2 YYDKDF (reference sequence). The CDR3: CATSRDGSGGRGSQYF. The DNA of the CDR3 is TGTGCCACCAGCAGAGATGGTAGCGGGGGGAGAGGATCGCAGTACTTC.

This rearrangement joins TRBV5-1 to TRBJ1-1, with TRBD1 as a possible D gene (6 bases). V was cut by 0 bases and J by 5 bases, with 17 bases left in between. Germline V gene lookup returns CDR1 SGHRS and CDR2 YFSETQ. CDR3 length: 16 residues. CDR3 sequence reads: CASSLDPGFQGTEAFF. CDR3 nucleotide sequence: TGCGCCAGCAGCTTGGACCCAGGGTTTCAGGGGACTGAAGCTTTCTTT. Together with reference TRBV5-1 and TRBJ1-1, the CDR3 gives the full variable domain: KAGVTQTPRYLIKTRGQQVTLSCSPISGHRSVSWYQQTPGQGLQFLFEYFSETQRNKGNFPGRFSGRQFSNSRSEMNVSTLELGDSALYLCASSLDPGFQGTEAFFGQGTRLTVV.

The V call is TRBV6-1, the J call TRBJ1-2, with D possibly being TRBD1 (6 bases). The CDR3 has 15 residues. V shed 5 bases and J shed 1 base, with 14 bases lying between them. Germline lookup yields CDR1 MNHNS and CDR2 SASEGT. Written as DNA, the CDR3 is TGTGCCAGCAGTTTACAGGGAAATGGTAACTATGGCTACACCTTC. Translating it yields CASSLQGNGNYGYTF.

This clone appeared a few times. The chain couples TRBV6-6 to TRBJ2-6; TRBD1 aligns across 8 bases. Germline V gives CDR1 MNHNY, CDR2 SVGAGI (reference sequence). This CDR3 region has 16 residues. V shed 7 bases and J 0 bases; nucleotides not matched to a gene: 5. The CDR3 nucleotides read TGTGCCAGCACGGACAGGGTGACCTCTGGGGCCAACGTCCTGACTTTC. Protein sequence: CASTDRVTSGANVLTF.

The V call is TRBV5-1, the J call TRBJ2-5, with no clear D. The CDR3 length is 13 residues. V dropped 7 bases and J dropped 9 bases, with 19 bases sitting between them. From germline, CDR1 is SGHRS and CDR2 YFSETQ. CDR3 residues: CASQETHTTAQYF. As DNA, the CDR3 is TGCGCCAGCCAAGAGACTCACACGACTGCCCAGTACTTC.

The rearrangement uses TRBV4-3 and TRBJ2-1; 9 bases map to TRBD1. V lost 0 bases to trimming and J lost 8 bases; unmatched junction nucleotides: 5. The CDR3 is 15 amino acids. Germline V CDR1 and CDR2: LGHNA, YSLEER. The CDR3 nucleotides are TGCGCCAGCAGCCAAGAGGGGACAGGGAGGGATGAGCAGTTCTTC. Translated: CASSQEGTGRDEQFF.

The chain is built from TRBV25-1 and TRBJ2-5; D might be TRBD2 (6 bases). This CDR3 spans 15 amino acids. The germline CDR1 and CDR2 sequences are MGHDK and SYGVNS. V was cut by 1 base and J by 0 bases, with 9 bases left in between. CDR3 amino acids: CASSEWRVDQETQYF. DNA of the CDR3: TGTGCCAGCAGTGAATGGAGGGTGGACCAAGAGACCCAGTACTTC.

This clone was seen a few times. Written as DNA, the CDR3 is TGTGCCAGTAGTATGGGGGCAGGGGGCCCCAATCAGCCCCAGCATTTT. Translating it yields CASSMGAGGPNQPQHF. The chain uses TRBV19 and TRBJ1-5, with 8 bases lining up with TRBD1. CDR3 length: 16 residues. The junction had 7 bases not matched to a gene; V was cut back by 3 bases and J by 3 bases. CDR1 and CDR2 from the germline V gene are LNHDA and SQIVND (reference sequence).

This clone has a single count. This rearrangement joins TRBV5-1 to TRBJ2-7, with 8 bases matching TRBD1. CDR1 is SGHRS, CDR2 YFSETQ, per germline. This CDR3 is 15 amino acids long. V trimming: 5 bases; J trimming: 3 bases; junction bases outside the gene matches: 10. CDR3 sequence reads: CASRTGVGNYYEQYF. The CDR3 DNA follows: TGCGCCAGCAGGACAGGGGTAGGGAATTACTACGAGCAGTACTTC.

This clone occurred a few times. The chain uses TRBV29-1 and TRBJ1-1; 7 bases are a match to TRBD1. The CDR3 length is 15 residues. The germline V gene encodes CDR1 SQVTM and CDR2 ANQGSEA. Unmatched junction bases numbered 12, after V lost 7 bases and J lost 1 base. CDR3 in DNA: TGCAGCGATGGGGGAATGGGACAGCCGAACACTGAAGCTTTCTTT. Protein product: CSDGGMGQPNTEAFF.

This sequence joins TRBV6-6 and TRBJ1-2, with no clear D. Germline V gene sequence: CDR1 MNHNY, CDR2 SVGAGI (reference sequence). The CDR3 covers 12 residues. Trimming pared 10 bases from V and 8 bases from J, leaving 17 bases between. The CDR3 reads CATSSRELGYTF. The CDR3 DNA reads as TGTGCCACCTCCTCAAGGGAGTTAGGCTACACCTTC.

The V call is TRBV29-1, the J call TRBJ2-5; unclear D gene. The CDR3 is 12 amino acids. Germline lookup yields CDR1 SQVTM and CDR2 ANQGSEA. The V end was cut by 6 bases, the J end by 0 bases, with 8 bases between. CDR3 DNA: TGCAGCGTCTCGAGGAACCAAGAGACCCAGTACTTC. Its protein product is CSVSRNQETQYF.

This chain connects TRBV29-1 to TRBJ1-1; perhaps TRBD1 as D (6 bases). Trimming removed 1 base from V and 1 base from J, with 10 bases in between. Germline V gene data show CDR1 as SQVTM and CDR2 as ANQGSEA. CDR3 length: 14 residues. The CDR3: CSVEGGRTNTEAFF. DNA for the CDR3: TGCAGCGTTGAAGGGGGGCGGACGAACACTGAAGCTTTCTTT.

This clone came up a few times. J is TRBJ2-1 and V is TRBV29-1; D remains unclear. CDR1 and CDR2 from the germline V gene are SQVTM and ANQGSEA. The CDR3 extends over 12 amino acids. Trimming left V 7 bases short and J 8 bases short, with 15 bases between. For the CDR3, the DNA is TGCAGCGCCCGAGACAACGTCCATGAGCAGTTCTTC. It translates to CSARDNVHEQFF.

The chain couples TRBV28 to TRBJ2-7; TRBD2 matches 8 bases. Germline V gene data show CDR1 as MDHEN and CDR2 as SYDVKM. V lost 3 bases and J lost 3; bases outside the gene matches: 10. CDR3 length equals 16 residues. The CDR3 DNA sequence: TGTGCCAGCAGTTTGGTCGGCGGGGGGCCCGTCTACGAGCAGTACTTC. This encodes CASSLVGGGPVYEQYF.